The clone carrying this TCR beta chain was found once. Its cognate antigen is unknown. Libraries were made from TCR beta cDNA, and they carried unique molecular identifiers. TCRdb analysed the PCR reads with MiXCR anew, one entry per CDR3 protein. Of 400,000 to 500,000 distinct CDR3 sequences in the sample, over 30% are singletons; the top ten hold approximately 7.7%. This specimen belongs to a study of post-analysis software for immune sequencing data. Study-level points and caveats: About five TRBV segments occurring more often in patients than controls included TRBV5-6, TRBV5-1 and TRBV20-1.

CDR1 SGHKS and CDR2 YYEKEE come from the germline V gene (reference sequence). This CDR3 spans 14 amino acids. This TCR was sampled from a girl aged 2-10 years with multiple sclerosis. The chain couples TRBV5-5 to TRBJ2-7; D remains ambiguous. The closer fit of TRBJ2-5 to the DNA end suggests the J call may be wrong. Material: blood. The CDR3 DNA reads TGTGCCAGCAGCTGGGTTTCTGGGTTAGAGACCCAGTACTTC. Translating it yields CASSWVSGLETQYF.